Listed below are T cell receptor beta chains from one sample, sequenced in a study of identical twins. TCRdb called the 5' RACE reads again in MiXCR, with one record for every CDR3 protein. The sample yields 240,000 or so distinct CDR3 sequences, approximately 7% seen once. These data also formed part of another study, on yellow fever vaccine responses in identical twins.

Sequencing was done on a sample of memory (CD45RO+) T cells sorted from blood. The origin of the receptors is a woman aged 18-29 years in good health. Both conserved end residues are part of each CDR3. A D gene is named only where the DNA matches it firmly. A clone size is listed for some rows: how often the clone was seen (once, few, many), or a class if it is expanded.

v_call	d_call	j_call	clone_size	cdr3_aa	cdr3_nt
TRBV28	TRBD1	TRBJ2-7	many	CASIRQGKKGEQYF	TGTGCCAGCATTAGACAGGGTAAGAAAGGCGAGCAGTACTTC
TRBV6-6	NA	TRBJ2-7	few	CASSYSKGYEQYF	TGTGCCAGCAGTTACTCCAAGGGTTACGAGCAGTACTTC
TRBV12-3/TRBV12-4	NA	TRBJ2-5	few	CASTPHPETQYF	TGTGCCAGCACCCCCCATCCAGAGACCCAGTACTTC
TRBV29-1	TRBD1	TRBJ2-1	many	CSGDRYSYNEQFF	TGCAGCGGGGACAGGTACTCCTACAATGAGCAGTTCTTC
TRBV11-3	NA	TRBJ2-7	NA	CASSYGAPGEQYF	TGTGCCAGCAGCTATGGGGCTCCGGGGGAGCAGTACTTC
TRBV5-1	TRBD1	TRBJ2-7	few	CASSPGTGNYEQYF	TGCGCCAGCAGTCCCGGGACAGGGAACTACGAGCAGTACTTC
TRBV25-1	NA	TRBJ2-1	many	CASSQKGNHNEQFF	TGTGCCAGCTCCCAAAAAGGCAACCACAATGAGCAGTTCTTC
TRBV28	TRBD2	TRBJ2-1	NA	CASSLWEGGVAGEGDEQFF	TGTGCCAGCAGTTTATGGGAGGGCGGGGTAGCGGGGGAAGGGGATGAGCAGTTCTTC
TRBV28	NA	TRBJ1-2	NA	CASSPSGTYGYTF	TGTGCCAGCAGCCCCAGTGGGACCTATGGCTACACCTTC
TRBV28	TRBD2	TRBJ2-3	NA	CASKGRAGMGDTQYF	TGTGCCAGCAAGGGGCGAGCGGGGATGGGGGATACGCAGTATTTT
TRBV5-1	NA	TRBJ2-1	few	CASSGGHRNEQFF	TGCGCCAGCAGCGGGGGACACCGCAATGAGCAGTTCTTC
TRBV7-9	TRBD1	TRBJ2-5	NA	CASSTDRGGETQYF	TGTGCCAGCAGCACGGACAGGGGGGGAGAGACCCAGTACTTC
TRBV20-1	TRBD2	TRBJ2-1	many	CSAVVAGGYNEQFF	TGCAGTGCTGTCGTAGCGGGAGGTTACAATGAGCAGTTCTTC